This TCR beta chain was sequenced for a study of blood T cell repertoires in COVID-19. Study context: Acute and convalescent COVID-19 specimens originated in the United States, Italy and Spain.

Looked up from germline, CDR1 is LGHDT and CDR2 is YNNKEL (reference sequence). The CDR3 consists of 13 residues. V was pared by 4 bases and J by 5 bases, with 11 bases between. This clone appeared once. The authors' processing: Nucleated cell number was recorded as an estimate derived from reference gene primer amplification. The protocol was immunoSEQ multiplex PCR, while the TCRdb copy is restricted to in-frame clones and leaves out a portion. The V and J calls and clone size are taken from that table; D and trimming were inferred from the DNA. This sample has about 54,000 clones, with 83% found just once.

This receptor was obtained from a woman aged 60-70 years with acute or convalescent COVID-19. The specimen sequenced was peripheral blood. This chain connects TRBV3-1 (or the pseudogene TRBV3-2) to TRBJ1-1; D possibly corresponds to TRBD1 (5 bases). The CDR3 DNA follows: TGTGCCAGCAGCCCCAGGGCAAAGACTGAAGCTTTCTTT. Translation: CASSPRAKTEAFF.